This T cell receptor (beta chain) is from a study of vaccination and CD4 T cells after COVID-19. About the research overall: The peptides that stimulated the cells were overlapping spike peptides from SARS-CoV-2, HCoV-NL63, HCoV-OC43 and HCoV-229E.

The Oncomine TCR Beta short-read assay generated sequence data from the DNA of cultured CD4+ T cells. Genomic DNA was extracted from cultured CD4+ T cells. Using its own MiXCR run on the PCR reads, TCRdb lists one record per CDR3 protein. The sample shows roughly 2,000 distinct CDR3 sequences, around a third of them seen only once. The treatment is: approximately 10-day PBMC culture with coronavirus spike peptide pools or control peptides (ViraFEST assay). One should note that the unexposed donor's CD4+ T cells were collected before the COVID-19 pandemic (2011-2018). This clonotype was found a few times. Its antigen is unidentified. What was sequenced was CD4+ T cells from blood, cultured in vitro. This TCR derives from a human donor in good health.

The CDR3 region is CSAPEAAAGVNEQYF. The CDR3 nucleotides are TGCAGTGCTCCCGAGGCGGCCGCGGGAGTGAACGAGCAGTACTTC. V usage is TRBV20-1 and J usage is TRBJ2-7; 7 nucleotides line up with TRBD2. In germline, CDR1 is DFQATT, CDR2 SNEGSKA (reference sequence). V lost 5 bases to trimming and J lost 5 bases; unmatched junction nucleotides: 15. CDR3 length equals 15 residues.